The clone carrying this TCR beta chain was picked up a small number of times. This sample stems from a study of blood T cell repertoires in COVID-19. Study as a whole: Both acute and convalescent COVID-19 samples were obtained from the United States, Italy and Spain. T cells, B-cell-depleted T cells, or PBMCs supplied cDNA or gDNA.

V trimming: 7 bases; J trimming: 8 bases; junction bases outside the gene matches: 13. The CDR3 length is 15 residues. Per the germline V gene, CDR1 is MDHEN and CDR2 is SYDVKM. In the authors' methods: Estimation of nucleated cell counts relied on the amplification of reference gene primers. Using immunoSEQ multiplex PCR, the repertoire was profiled, and TCRdb retains in-frame clones only, with some absent. Clone size and V and J calls were adopted from that table, with D and trimming inferred from the DNA. The data contain 110,000 or so clones, about two thirds of them singletons. This clonotype was obtained from a woman in her thirties or forties with acute or convalescent COVID-19. The chain joins TRBV28 to TRBJ1-2; 10 bases agree with TRBD1. Sequenced input: peripheral blood. CDR3 sequence: CASKESGTGAPGYTF. The CDR3 DNA reads TGTGCCAGCAAAGAATCCGGGACAGGGGCGCCCGGCTACACCTTC.